This T cell receptor beta chain comes out of a study of T cell repertoires in cytomegalovirus infection. Study summary: CMV infection and matching HLA type were both indicated by public TCR beta signatures. Study observations and caveats: Dominating the ex vivo response were TCR beta clonotypes that were CMV-specific and HLA-C-restricted. The cumulative frequency of public TCR beta families distinguished individuals who carried CMV together with the relevant HLA.

Each CDR3 protein gets one entry after TCRdb re-called the reads with MiXCR. The sample lists 700,000 to 850,000 distinct CDR3 sequences; roughly 33% were seen once. For this clonotype: Antigen specificity is unknown.

The specimen comprised cultured CD8+ T cells from PBMCs, sampled from culture after CMV antigen stimulation. The receptor's source is a human donor in good health (CMV status not recorded). Some clones in this sample may be carry-over from other donors' samples.

The DNA of the CDR3 is TGTGCCAGCAGTATGCGGGGGCCGAGACAAGAGACCCAGTACTTC. It specifies CASSMRGPRQETQYF. This chain connects TRBV12-3 or TRBV12-4 to TRBJ2-5; tentatively, D is TRBD2 (7 bases). This CDR3 comprises 15 residues. Between the trimmed V and J ends, which lost 5 bases and 2 bases, there was a span of 15 bases.